This TCR beta chain is from a study of beta chain features in type 1 diabetes. This clone occurred a few times. Its matching antigen is unknown. The CDR3 length is 15 residues. Trimming at V came to 4 bases and at J to 4 bases, leaving 6 bases not matched to a gene. Germline V gene lookup returns CDR1 SGHDN and CDR2 FVKESK. Study-wide points: More deletions and fewer insertions at VDJ junctions were seen in type 1 diabetes patients.

The entirety of the isolated RNA underwent reverse transcription, so expressed TCRB transcripts were sequenced. The table came from immunoSEQ multiplex PCR; TCRdb's copy has only in-frame clones and leaves some out. The sample comprises around 250,000 clones, 25% to 30% of which are singletons, and approximately 4% rests with the top ten. This clonotype was sampled from a man in his thirties or forties in good health. The chain uses TRBV14 and TRBJ2-7; TRBD1 matches 11 bases. The sample consisted of central memory CD4+ T cells from blood. The CDR3 protein is CASSPLDRGRYEQYF. The CDR3 DNA reads as TGTGCCAGCAGCCCCCTGGACAGGGGGCGATACGAGCAGTACTTC.